One and the same sample provided the 15 T cell receptor beta chains below, sequenced in a study of T cells in Graves' hyperthyroidism and ophthalmopathy. From RNA transcripts, TCR beta CDR3 regions were amplified. Primed by the HTBI set, a first-round RT-PCR was run on the TCR CDR3. In TCRdb, the multiplex PCR reads were re-called with MiXCR into one record per CDR3 protein. The sample carries approximately 220,000 distinct CDR3 sequences, around 16% recorded once. Sequenced: blood. The receptors derive from a man in his forties or fifties with Graves' hyperthyroidism.

This clonotype came up a few times. This chain uses TRBV20-1 with TRBJ2-7; possibly TRBD1 for D (6 bases). With 5 bases removed from V and 0 bases from J, the gap between germline ends came to 23 bases. CDR1 and CDR2 from the germline V gene are DFQATT and SNEGSKA (reference sequence). There are 17 residues in the CDR3. The CDR3 DNA reads as TGCAGTGCTCTAACTGGACAGAGTCAGTTCTTCTCCTACGAGCAGTACTTC. Its translation is CSALTGQSQFFSYEQYF.

A note on this clonotype: Given a much more abundant clone one base away, this may be a read error. The V and J genes are TRBV5-1 and TRBJ1-6; D unresolved. Trimming took 0 bases from V and 9 from J, leaving 7 bases between them. The CDR3 extends over 13 amino acids. From germline, CDR1 is SGHRS and CDR2 YFSETQ. The CDR3 nucleotides are TGCGCCAGCAGCTTGGGTGTGGGTTCACCCCTCCACTTT. Its protein product is CASSLGVGSPLHF.

Notes on this clonotype: It may be a read error: a sequence one base away is much more abundant. It is likely a read error, because the conserved phenylalanine at the end of the CDR3 is missing. The chain has TRBV5-1 and TRBJ2-7; weak D call: TRBD1 (7 bases). Germline V gene sequence: CDR1 SGHRS, CDR2 YFSETQ. V was cut by 0 bases and J by 3 bases, with 13 bases left in between. This CDR3 comprises 15 residues. This CDR3 is CASSLAQGGGYEQYL. The CDR3 DNA is TGCGCCAGCAGCTTGGCCCAGGGGGGAGGCTACGAGCAGTACCTC.

This clonotype appeared many times. The V call is TRBV7-9, the J call TRBJ2-7; the match to TRBD1 covers 10 bases. Trimming at V came to 4 bases and at J to 5 bases, leaving 5 bases not matched to a gene. Looked up from germline, CDR1 is SEHNR and CDR2 is FQNEAQ (reference sequence). The CDR3 length is 14 residues. DNA for the CDR3: TGTGCCAGCAGCTGGGGACAGGGGATTAACGAGCAGTACTTC. Protein: CASSWGQGINEQYF. Complete variable domain (other parts from reference TRBV7-9 and TRBJ2-7): DTGVSQNPRHKITKRGQNVTFRCDPISEHNRLYWYRQTLGQGPEFLTYFQNEAQLEKSRLLSDRFSAERPKGSFSTLEIQRTEQGDSAMYLCASSWGQGINEQYFGPGTRLTVT.

The chain recombines TRBV18 with TRBJ2-3; 9 nucleotides agree with TRBD2. Germline CDR1 and CDR2: KGHSH and LQKENI. The CDR3 is made up of 16 amino acids. V shed 4 bases and J 1 base; nucleotides not matched to a gene: 6. The CDR3, as DNA: TGTGCCAGCTCACTTAAGCGGGGGGTTCGCACAGATACGCAGTATTTT. Amino acid sequence: CASSLKRGVRTDTQYF.

This clonotype was detected only once. V gene TRBV4-3 combines with J gene TRBJ2-5; possible D gene TRBD1, 7 bases. Looked up from germline, CDR1 is LGHNA and CDR2 is YSLEER. This CDR3 is built from 16 residues. V lost 2 bases and J 3 bases, leaving 16 bases between the germline ends. For the CDR3, the DNA is TGCGCCAGCAGCCAACACGGCGACAGGGAGGAAGAGACCCAGTACTTC. Translated, it gives CASSQHGDREEETQYF.

Points on this clonotype: This sequence may be a read error, since a much larger clone differs from it by one base. V and J are TRBV3-1 and TRBJ2-2; D possibly matches TRBD1 or TRBD2 (5 bases each). In germline, CDR1 is LGHDT, CDR2 YNNKEL (reference sequence). V was cut by 1 base and J by 10 bases, with 16 bases left in between. The CDR3 extends over 15 amino acids. CDR3 loop: CASSQVGTDPVELFF. For the CDR3, the DNA is TGTGCCAGCAGCCAAGTGGGGACGGATCCCGTGGAGCTGTTTTTT.

This clonotype was seen many times. The CDR3 nucleotides are TGTGCCAGCAGTTCCGGGACTAGCGGGGGGCCCTTCTCCTACAATGAGCAGTTCTTC. Protein product: CASSSGTSGGPFSYNEQFF. The chain couples TRBV12-3 or TRBV12-4 to TRBJ2-1, with 15 bases that match TRBD2. The CDR3 is made up of 19 amino acids. With V trimmed by 4 bases and J by 0 bases, 7 bases remained unmatched.

As to this clonotype: Just one base apart from a much larger clone, this may be a read error. The CDR3 region is CASSSGRNYSYTF. The DNA for the CDR3 is TGTGCCAGCAGCTCTGGGAGAAATTATAGCTACACCTTC. The chain recombines TRBV7-2 with TRBJ1-2; D call uncertain. Deletions cut 4 bases from V and 9 bases from J, with 15 bases between. Germline V CDR1 and CDR2: SGHTA, FQGNSA. The CDR3 totals 13 residues. Drawing the rest from reference TRBV7-2 and TRBJ1-2, the complete variable domain is GAGVSQSPSNKVTEKGKDVELRCDPISGHTALYWYRQSLGQGLEFLIYFQGNSAPDKSGLPSDRFSAERTGGSVSTLTIQRTQQEDSAVYLCASSSGRNYSYTFGSGTRLTVV.

The rearrangement joins TRBV5-4 to TRBJ1-6; D call uncertain. The CDR3 sequence is 14 residues long. Trimming left V 3 bases short and J 8 bases short, with 12 bases between. Germline V gives CDR1 SGHNT, CDR2 YYREEE (reference sequence). Written as DNA, the CDR3 is TGTGCCAGCAGCTACGACCCAGGCCATTCACCCCTCCACTTT. This gives the protein CASSYDPGHSPLHF.

This chain uses TRBV20-1 with TRBJ2-6; D is undetermined. V was cut by 7 bases and J by 2 bases, with 9 bases left in between. Germline CDR1 DFQATT, CDR2 SNEGSKA (reference sequence). The CDR3 covers 13 residues. CDR3 loop: CSVHEPGANVLTF. The CDR3 bases are TGCAGTGTTCATGAGCCTGGGGCCAACGTCCTGACTTTC.

In regard to this clonotype: Relative to the germline gene, one junction end is altered; a read error may explain this. This chain links TRBV6-1 with TRBJ2-6, with D tentatively TRBD2 (6 bases). Per the germline V gene, CDR1 is MNHNS and CDR2 is SASEGT. This CDR3 has 17 amino acids. The CDR3 loop is CASKAGPRDSGASVLTF. In DNA, the CDR3 is TGTGCCAGCAAGGCAGGGCCAAGGGACTCTGGGGCCAGCGTCCTGACTTTC.

This clonotype has just a few counts. This chain joins TRBV5-6 and TRBJ2-5; 10 bases line up with TRBD1. V trimming: 6 bases; J trimming: 7 bases; junction bases outside the gene matches: 9. This CDR3 has 14 amino acids. In germline, CDR1 is SGHDT, CDR2 YYEEEE. The CDR3: CASTRMTGGLTQYF. In nucleotides, the CDR3 is TGTGCCAGCACCCGGATGACAGGGGGCCTGACCCAGTACTTC.

This clonotype has only a few counts. The V gene is TRBV7-3, the J gene TRBJ2-1, with D unresolved. Germline CDR1 reads SGHTA; CDR2 reads FQGTGA. The V and J ends lost 5 bases and 3 bases respectively, with 8 bases between them. The CDR3 runs 13 residues. Here the CDR3 reads CASSPSDYNEQFF. The CDR3 nucleotides are TGTGCCAGCAGCCCGTCGGACTACAATGAGCAGTTCTTC.

The J gene is TRBJ1-6, the V gene TRBV12-3 or TRBV12-4, with TRBD1 matching over 7 bases. With 5 bases clipped from V and 1 base from J, the junction kept 2 bases outside the gene matches. The length of the CDR3 is 15 residues. CDR3 residues: CASSGDSSYNSPLHF. CDR3 nucleotide sequence: TGTGCCAGCAGTGGGGACAGTTCCTATAATTCACCCCTCCACTTT.